The entry below describes one T cell receptor (beta chain). Next came a second PCR, run for about 6 to 11 cycles, which used a sample-barcoded 5' primer along with a J-beta primer mix. TCRdb independently ran MiXCR on the 5' RACE reads; one entry per CDR3 protein. The table includes about 780,000 distinct CDR3 sequences, less than 60% detected once. Samples each had at least 5 micrograms of total RNA extracted. The CDR3 has 11 amino acids. CDR1 DFQATT and CDR2 SNEGSKA come from the germline V gene (reference sequence). The V end lost 6 bases, the J end lost 2 bases, and 8 bases lay between the germline ends. The source of the sample is a study of blood T cells in healthy people across ages.

The chain joins TRBV20-1 to TRBJ2-7; D is unresolved. Sample: blood. This receptor was identified in a man at least 80 years old in good health. In nucleotides, the CDR3 is TGCAGTGCCGGAACGACCTACGAGCAGTACTTC. Protein: CSAGTTYEQYF.